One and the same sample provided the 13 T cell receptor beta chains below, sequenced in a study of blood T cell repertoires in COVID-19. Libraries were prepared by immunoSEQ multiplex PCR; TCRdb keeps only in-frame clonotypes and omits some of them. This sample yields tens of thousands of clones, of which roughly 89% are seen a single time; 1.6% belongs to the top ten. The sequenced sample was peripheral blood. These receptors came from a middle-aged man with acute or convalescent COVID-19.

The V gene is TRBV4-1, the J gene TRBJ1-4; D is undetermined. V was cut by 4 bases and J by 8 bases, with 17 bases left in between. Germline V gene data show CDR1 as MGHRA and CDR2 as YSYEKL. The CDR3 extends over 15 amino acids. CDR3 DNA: TGCGCCAGCAGCCGGGAGGGTTTGGTCCAAGAAAAACTGTTTTTT. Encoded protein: CASSREGLVQEKLFF.

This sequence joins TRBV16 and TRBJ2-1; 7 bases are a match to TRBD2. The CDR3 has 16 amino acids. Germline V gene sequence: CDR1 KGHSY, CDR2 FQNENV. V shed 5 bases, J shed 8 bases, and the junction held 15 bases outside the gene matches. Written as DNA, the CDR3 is TGTGCCAGCAGCTCCCTCTTGGGGGGGGTCGCGGATGAGCAGTTCTTC. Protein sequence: CASSSLLGGVADEQFF. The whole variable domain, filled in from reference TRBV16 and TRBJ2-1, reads GEEVAQTPKHLVRGEGQKAKLYCAPIKGHSYVFWYQQVLKNEFKFLISFQNENVFDETGMPKERFSAKCLPNSPCSLEIQATKLEDSAVYFCASSSLLGGVADEQFFGPGTRLTVL.

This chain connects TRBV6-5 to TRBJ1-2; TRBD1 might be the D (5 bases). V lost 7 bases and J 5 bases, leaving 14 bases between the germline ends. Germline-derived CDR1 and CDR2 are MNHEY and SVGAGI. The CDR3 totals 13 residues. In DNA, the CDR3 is TGTGCCAGCAAGGGGCAGGGAGGGTATGGCTACACCTTC. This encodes CASKGQGGYGYTF.

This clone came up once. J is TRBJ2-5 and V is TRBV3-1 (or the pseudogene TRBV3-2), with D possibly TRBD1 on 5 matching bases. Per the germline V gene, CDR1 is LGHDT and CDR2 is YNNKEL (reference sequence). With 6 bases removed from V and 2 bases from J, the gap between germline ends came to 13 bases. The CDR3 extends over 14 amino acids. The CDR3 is CASSQRQQQETQYF. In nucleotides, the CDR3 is TGTGCCAGCAGTCAGAGACAGCAACAAGAGACCCAGTACTTC.

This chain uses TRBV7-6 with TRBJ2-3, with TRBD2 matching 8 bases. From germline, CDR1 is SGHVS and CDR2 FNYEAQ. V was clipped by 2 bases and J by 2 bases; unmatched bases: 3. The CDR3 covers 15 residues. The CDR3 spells CASSLRGGHTDTQYF. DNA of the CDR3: TGTGCCAGCAGCTTACGGGGGGGCCACACAGATACGCAGTATTTT.

The CDR3 nucleotides read TGTGCCAGCAGCCGGACAGACACGAATTCACCCCTCCACTTT. This gives the protein CASSRTDTNSPLHF. This rearrangement joins TRBV3-1 (or the pseudogene TRBV3-2) to TRBJ1-6; possible D gene TRBD1, 6 bases. There are 14 residues in the CDR3. The ends were cut back, 4 bases at V and 7 bases at J, with 11 bases in the middle. CDR1 and CDR2 from the germline V gene are LGHDT and YNNKEL (reference sequence).

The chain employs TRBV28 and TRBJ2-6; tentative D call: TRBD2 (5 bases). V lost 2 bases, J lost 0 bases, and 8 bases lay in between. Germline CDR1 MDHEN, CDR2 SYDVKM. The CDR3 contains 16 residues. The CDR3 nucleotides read TGTGCCAGCAGTTTAATTGGGAGCTCTGGGGCCAACGTCCTGACTTTC. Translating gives CASSLIGSSGANVLTF.

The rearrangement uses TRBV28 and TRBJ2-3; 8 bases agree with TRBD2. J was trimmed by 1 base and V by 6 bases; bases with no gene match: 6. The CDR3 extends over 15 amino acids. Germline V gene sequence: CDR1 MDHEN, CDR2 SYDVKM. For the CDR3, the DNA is TGTGCCAGCAGAATCGGGGGGGCGGGCACAGATACGCAGTATTTT. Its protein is CASRIGGAGTDTQYF.

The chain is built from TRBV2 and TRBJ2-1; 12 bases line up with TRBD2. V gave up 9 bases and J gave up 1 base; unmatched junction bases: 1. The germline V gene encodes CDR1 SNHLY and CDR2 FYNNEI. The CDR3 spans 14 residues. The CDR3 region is CARGLAGSYNEQFF. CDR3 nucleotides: TGTGCCAGAGGACTAGCGGGATCCTACAATGAGCAGTTCTTC.

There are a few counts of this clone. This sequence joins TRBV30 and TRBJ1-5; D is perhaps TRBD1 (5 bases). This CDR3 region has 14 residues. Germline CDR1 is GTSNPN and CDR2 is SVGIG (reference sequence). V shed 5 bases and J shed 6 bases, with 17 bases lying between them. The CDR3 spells CAWASGGEFQPQHF. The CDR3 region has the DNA TGTGCCTGGGCCTCCGGGGGGGAATTTCAGCCCCAGCATTTT.

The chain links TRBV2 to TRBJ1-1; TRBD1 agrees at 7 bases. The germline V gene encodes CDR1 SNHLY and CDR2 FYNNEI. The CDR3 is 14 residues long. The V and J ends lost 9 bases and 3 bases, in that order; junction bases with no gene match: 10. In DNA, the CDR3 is TGTGCCAGGGAGGGGGCGCGGTTCGACACTGAAGCTTTCTTT. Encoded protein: CAREGARFDTEAFF.

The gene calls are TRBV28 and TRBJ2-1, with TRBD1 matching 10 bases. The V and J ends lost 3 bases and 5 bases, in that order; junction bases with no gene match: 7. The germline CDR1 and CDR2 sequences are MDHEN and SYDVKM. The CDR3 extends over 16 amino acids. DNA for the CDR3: TGTGCCAGCAGTTTCTCTGGGACAGGGGCGAACAATGAGCAGTTCTTC. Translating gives CASSFSGTGANNEQFF.

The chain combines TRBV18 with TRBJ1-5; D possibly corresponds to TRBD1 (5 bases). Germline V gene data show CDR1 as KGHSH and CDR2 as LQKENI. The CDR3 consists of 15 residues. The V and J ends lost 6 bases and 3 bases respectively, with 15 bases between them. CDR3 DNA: TGTGCCAGCTCGCCCTTTGGAGGGGCCAATCAGCCCCAGCATTTT. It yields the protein CASSPFGGANQPQHF.